Given below is one T cell receptor (beta chain) in context. Sequencing was performed with immunoSEQ multiplex PCR; in TCRdb, only in-frame clones are kept and a portion is missing. Here the sample spans approximately 57,000 clones, 86% being singletons. V was pared by 4 bases and J by 3 bases, with 14 bases between. This CDR3 region has 14 residues. Germline CDR1 and CDR2: SGDLS and YYNGEE. The sample is drawn from a study of T cells in localized non-small cell lung cancer. The sequencing here drew on peripheral blood, taken before any cancer treatment. This TCR came from a woman aged 35 to 69 with stage I lung adenocarcinoma. The rearrangement uses TRBV9 and TRBJ2-7; D is undetermined. The CDR3, as DNA: TGTGCCAGCAGCCCCCGGGTGGAGATCTACGAGCAGTACTTC. Protein product: CASSPRVEIYEQYF.